The entry that follows covers one T cell receptor (beta chain) sequence. Its antigen is still unknown. Amplification targeted TCR beta CDR3 regions from RNA transcripts. HTBI primers were used for first-round RT-PCR of the TCR CDR3. TCRdb re-analysed the multiplex PCR reads in MiXCR, keeping a single row per CDR3 protein. The repertoire has roughly 500,000 distinct CDR3 sequences, roughly 45% of them found once; the top ten carry about two fifths. Those patients with uncontrolled infection, other autoimmune disease, pregnancy or lactation were excluded. The CDR3 spans 15 residues. CDR1 ENHRY and CDR2 SYGVKD come from the germline V gene. With V trimmed by 6 bases and J by 0 bases, 5 bases remained unmatched. The data stem from a study of T cells in Graves' hyperthyroidism and ophthalmopathy. Study outcomes and limitations: Ophthalmopathy, which appeared later, was predicted by the model a median about 5.9 months before onset. A model built on 13 V-J features separated ophthalmopathy from stable hyperthyroidism. Blood also held most thyroid clonotypes expanded beyond 0.001.

The chain links TRBV10-3 to TRBJ2-7, with 10 bases identical to TRBD1. The source material was peripheral blood or thyroid tissue (not recorded which). The sequence was obtained from an adult woman with Graves' disease, either hyperthyroidism or ophthalmopathy (not recorded which). CDR3 DNA: TGTGCCATCAGGACCGGGACAGGGGACTCCTACGAGCAGTACTTC. Amino acids: CAIRTGTGDSYEQYF.